The rows below give T cell receptor beta chains drawn from one sample of a study of blood T cell repertoires in COVID-19. Clones were read by immunoSEQ multiplex PCR, and TCRdb kept only the in-frame ones, dropping some. The sample shows a few hundred thousand clones, about nine tenths of them seen only once. The sequenced sample consisted of PBMCs or T cells enriched from blood (not recorded which). The receptor source for this set is a man aged 25-45 years who had recovered from COVID-19. Each CDR3 is given with its conserved first and last residue. Rows may omit the clone size; those that give it use once, few, many or a size class.

TRBV7-2,.,15,CASSPRTGRPYEQYF
TRBV29-1,.,12,CSVEWGGETQYF
TRBV6-5,.,14,CASRPRDSYNEQFF
TRBV6-6,.,14,CASRDAGTPYEQYF
TRBV27,.,13,CASSLSRGDGYTF
TRBV4-3,.,18,CASSQAFGLAGHSYEQYF
TRBV28,.,15,CASRPADRLNTEAFF
TRBV25-1,few,14,CASNPPGGAWGYTF
TRBV18,.,16,CASTGTGGAGADTQYF
TRBV18,.,14,CASSPGQGGETQYF
TRBV6-5,.,13,CASSGQGNSPLHF
TRBV7-9,.,14,CASSFETAEETQYF
TRBV10-1,.,13,CASSDRVADTQYF
TRBV6-1,.,12,CASSASNSPLHF
TRBV7-2,once,18,CASSWLGTTRGANQPQHF
TRBV5-1,once,13,CASSLSVPYGYTF
TRBV30,.,14,CAWNREMANEKLFF
TRBV10-2,.,16,CASSQRGGDSTDTQYF
TRBV7-6,once,20,CASSLAATLAGAHSYNEQFF
TRBV19,.,15,CASSRGLAGDDEQYF
TRBV19,.,15,CASSPSGNSIYEQYF
TRBV2,.,15,CASSEGPKGNQPQHF
TRBV10-1,.,14,CASSGPGLPYEQYF